This T cell receptor beta chain was retrieved from a study of blood T cell repertoires in COVID-19. The overall study: Some COVID-19 samples were acute and others convalescent; all came from the United States, Italy and Spain. Sources were T cells, B-cell-depleted T cells, or PBMCs; the material itself was cDNA or gDNA.

Authors' data handling: The authors estimated nucleated cell counts from reference gene primer amplification. The method was immunoSEQ multiplex PCR; TCRdb's version includes in-frame clones alone and lacks a portion of them. That table gives V, J and clone size, and the DNA gave D and trimming. This repertoire shows tens of thousands of clones, 75% to 95% found once; its top ten account for around 14%. Germline V CDR1 and CDR2: LGHNA, YSLEER. With 0 bases clipped from V and 5 bases from J, the junction kept 3 bases outside the gene matches. The CDR3 spans 16 residues. This receptor was identified in a human donor with active COVID-19. The donor label of this sample is uncertain. The chain combines TRBV4-3 with TRBJ1-6; 8 bases agree with TRBD1. Sequenced sample: peripheral blood. CDR3 loop: CASSQDWGQDNSPLHF. The CDR3, as DNA: TGCGCCAGCAGCCAAGATTGGGGACAGGATAATTCACCCCTCCACTTT.